These 12 T cell receptor beta chains originate from one sample sequenced in a study of blood T cells in healthy people across ages. The authors ran a second PCR of roughly 6 to 11 cycles using a sample-barcoded 5' primer and a J-beta primer mix. TCRdb called the 5' RACE reads again in MiXCR, with one record for every CDR3 protein. The sample holds fewer than 1 million distinct CDR3 sequences, approximately 44% seen once. Input material: blood. The source of these receptors is a man in his 60s in good health.

In this sample, this clonotype turned up a few times. The chain has TRBV12-3 or TRBV12-4 and TRBJ1-2, with D perhaps TRBD1 (5 bases). This CDR3 contains 14 residues. Trimming took 2 bases from V and 5 from J, leaving 12 bases between them. CDR3 region: CASSLSRGGYGYTF. The DNA of the CDR3 is TGTGCCAGCAGTTTATCACGGGGGGGTTATGGCTACACCTTC.

This sequence joins TRBV12-3 or TRBV12-4 and TRBJ2-1, with 15 nucleotides matching TRBD2. The CDR3 covers 18 residues. The ends lost 3 bases at V and 7 bases at J; junction bases unmatched: 10. As DNA, the CDR3 is TGTGCCAGCAGTTTGGGACTAGCGGGGGGATTTCCCAAAAATGAGCAGTTCTTC. Translating gives CASSLGLAGGFPKNEQFF.

There are a few counts of this clonotype. V and J are TRBV11-3 and TRBJ1-2, with 8 bases aligning to TRBD1. CDR1 is SGHNT and CDR2 is YENEEA in the germline V gene. The CDR3 is 15 amino acids. The V and J ends lost 6 bases and 0 bases, in that order; junction bases with no gene match: 6. This CDR3 reads CASSRDRRTNYGYTF. CDR3 nucleotide sequence: TGTGCCAGCAGTCGGGACAGGAGAACTAACTATGGCTACACCTTC.

This clonotype was seen a few times. V usage is TRBV6-2 or TRBV6-3 and J usage is TRBJ2-5; 8 bases line up with TRBD1. The CDR3 totals 16 residues. J lost 3 bases, V lost 2 bases, and 8 bases had no gene match. Germline lookup yields CDR1 MNHEY and CDR2 SVGEGT. CDR3 sequence reads: CASSYRQGAGKETQYF. CDR3 bases: TGTGCCAGCAGTTACCGGCAGGGGGCTGGGAAAGAGACCCAGTACTTC.

The chain recombines TRBV12-3 or TRBV12-4 with TRBJ2-3; D may be TRBD2 (5 bases). The CDR3 contains 14 residues. V lost 6 bases to trimming and J lost 5 bases, with 15 bases between them. The CDR3 DNA follows: TGTGCCAGCAGATGGGCGGGCACGGGAGATACGCAGTATTTT. This codes for CASRWAGTGDTQYF.

This clonotype came up many times. V gene TRBV20-1 combines with J gene TRBJ2-7; 9 bases are shared with TRBD2. The CDR3 sequence is 15 residues long. Germline CDR1 reads DFQATT; CDR2 reads SNEGSKA (reference sequence). The J segment lost 4 bases and the V segment lost 4 bases, leaving 11 bases of the junction unmatched. CDR3 DNA sequence: TGCAGTGCTAAGGGGGTAGCGGGGGCCCTTTACGAGCAGTACTTC. Translating gives CSAKGVAGALYEQYF.

The chain employs TRBV28 and TRBJ2-7, with D possibly matching TRBD2 (6 bases). Between the trimmed V and J ends, which lost 7 bases and 2 bases, there was a span of 18 bases. Germline CDR1 MDHEN, CDR2 SYDVKM. The CDR3 spans 15 residues. The CDR3 reads CASTLGRGQTYEQYF. CDR3 in DNA: TGTGCCAGCACCCTCGGGCGGGGCCAAACCTACGAGCAGTACTTC.

A few counts support this clonotype. This chain uses TRBV7-2 with TRBJ1-1; D is unclear. This CDR3 region has 14 residues. Germline CDR1 and CDR2: SGHTA and FQGNSA. V lost 1 base to trimming and J lost 0 bases, with 6 bases between them. The CDR3 loop reads CASSLGAVNTEAFF. The CDR3, as DNA: TGTGCCAGCAGCTTAGGGGCGGTGAACACTGAAGCTTTCTTT.

With regard to this clonotype: The junction shows a germline mismatch at one end, possibly a read error. The V and J genes are TRBV12-3 or TRBV12-4 and TRBJ1-5; 7 bases match TRBD1. CDR3 length equals 15 residues. CDR3 nucleotide sequence: TGTACCAGCAGTTGGGGGGGGACAGATAAACAGCCCCAGCATTTT. Translating gives CTSSWGGTDKQPQHF.

This clonotype was seen many times. V is TRBV20-1 and J is TRBJ2-4, with TRBD2 identical over 7 bases. This CDR3 region has 15 residues. Germline V gene sequence: CDR1 DFQATT, CDR2 SNEGSKA (reference sequence). The ends lost 3 bases at V and 2 bases at J; junction bases unmatched: 7. The CDR3 DNA reads as TGCAGTGCTAGGGCTTGGGAGGGGACCAAAAACATTCAGTACTTC. Translated, it gives CSARAWEGTKNIQYF.

The V and J genes are TRBV6-1 and TRBJ2-5; 9 bases agree with TRBD1. The J call may be mistaken, given a closer DNA end match to TRBJ2-7. Germline CDR1 MNHNS, CDR2 SASEGT. The CDR3 has 16 residues. This CDR3 is CASSDFLRDRVLEQYF. The CDR3 DNA follows: TGTGCCAGCAGTGACTTCCTCCGGGACAGGGTACTCGAGCAGTACTTC.

This clonotype was seen a handful of times. The chain links TRBV20-1 to TRBJ2-2, with TRBD1 identical over 11 bases. V was clipped by 3 bases and J by 6 bases; unmatched bases: 6. The CDR3 is 15 amino acids. Germline CDR1 reads DFQATT; CDR2 reads SNEGSKA (reference sequence). The DNA of the CDR3 is TGCAGTGCTAGTCCGGACAGGGGGCGCCCCGGGGAGCTGTTTTTT. It codes for CSASPDRGRPGELFF.